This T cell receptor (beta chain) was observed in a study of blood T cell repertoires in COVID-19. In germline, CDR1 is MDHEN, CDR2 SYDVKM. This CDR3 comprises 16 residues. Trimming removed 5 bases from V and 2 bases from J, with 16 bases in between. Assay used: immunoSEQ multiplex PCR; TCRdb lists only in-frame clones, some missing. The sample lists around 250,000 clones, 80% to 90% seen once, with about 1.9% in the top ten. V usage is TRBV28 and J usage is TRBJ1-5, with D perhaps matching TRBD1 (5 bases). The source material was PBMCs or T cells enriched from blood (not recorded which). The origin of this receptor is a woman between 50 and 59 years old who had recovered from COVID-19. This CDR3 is CASSIETGLGNQPQHF. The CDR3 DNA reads TGTGCCAGCAGTATCGAAACGGGACTCGGCAATCAGCCCCAGCATTTT. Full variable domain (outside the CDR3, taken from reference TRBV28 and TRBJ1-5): DVKVTQSSRYLVKRTGEKVFLECVQDMDHENMFWYRQDPGLGLRLIYFSYDVKMKEKGDIPEGYSVSREKKERFSLILESASTNQTSMYLCASSIETGLGNQPQHFGDGTRLSIL.